The clone carrying this T cell receptor beta chain was counted between two and nine times. The antigen is unknown. This sample is part of a study of T-cell memory formation after mild COVID-19. TCRdb used MiXCR to reprocess the 5' RACE reads, holding one entry per CDR3 protein. The table records around 410,000 distinct CDR3 sequences, more than 20% of them present only once. Study-wide points: Unconfirmed was the SARS-CoV-2 specificity of second-wave clones that peaked on day 37. Cross-reactive memory apparently joined, as some responding clones appeared in pre-infection memory.

CDR1 and CDR2 from the germline V gene are SGDLS and YYNGEE. V was pared by 0 bases and J by 4 bases, with 14 bases between. This CDR3 has 16 residues. Sequenced sample: PBMCs or a T cell subset sorted from them (not recorded which). This receptor was obtained from an adult woman who had mild COVID-19 (a few samples of this study predate the infection). Cell type and time point are not known. The V and J genes are TRBV9 and TRBJ2-1, with D tentatively TRBD2 (7 bases). This CDR3 reads CASSVDLGGPYNEQFF. The CDR3 coding sequence is TGTGCCAGCAGCGTAGACCTCGGGGGGCCATACAATGAGCAGTTCTTC.